The 25 T cell receptor beta chains listed next were all sequenced from one sample in a study of beta chain features in type 1 diabetes. Reverse transcribing all isolated RNA meant expressed TCRB transcripts were sequenced. The repertoire was sequenced with immunoSEQ multiplex PCR; TCRdb's copy has only in-frame clones and lacks some. The top ten clones hold roughly 0.048% of a sample with 220,000 or so clones, over 65% of them seen once. The specimen was naive CD4+ T cells from blood. These receptors were collected from a man aged 25-40 years in good health.

This clone was observed a few times. The chain links TRBV30 to TRBJ2-4, with unresolved D. This CDR3 has 12 residues. Trimming took off 4 bases at V and 6 bases at J, with 10 bases between the two ends. Looked up from germline, CDR1 is GTSNPN and CDR2 is SVGIG (reference sequence). CDR3 protein: CAWTERSNIQYF. CDR3 sequence (DNA): TGTGCCTGGACCGAAAGATCAAACATTCAGTACTTC.

This chain uses TRBV5-4 with TRBJ2-5; D unresolved. This CDR3 has 14 amino acids. Trimming left V 3 bases short and J 1 base short, with 10 bases between. Germline CDR1 SGHNT, CDR2 YYREEE (reference sequence). CDR3 amino acids: CASSSRVSQETQYF. In nucleotides, the CDR3 is TGTGCCAGCAGCTCCCGGGTCTCCCAAGAGACCCAGTACTTC.

The rearrangement links TRBV30 to TRBJ2-3; D is tentatively TRBD1 or TRBD2 (5 bases each). The V gene lost 3 bases and the J gene lost 0 bases, with 13 bases spanning the gap. The CDR3 extends over 15 amino acids. Germline CDR1 is GTSNPN and CDR2 is SVGIG (reference sequence). The CDR3, as DNA: TGTGCCTGGAGCCGAGGGGCGGGTAGCACAGATACGCAGTATTTT. It is translated as CAWSRGAGSTDTQYF.

The chain couples TRBV5-1 to TRBJ2-5, with a possible D match to TRBD1 (5 bases). The CDR3 extends over 16 amino acids. Trimming took 0 bases from V and 1 from J, leaving 13 bases between them. Germline V gene sequence: CDR1 SGHRS, CDR2 YFSETQ. CDR3 in DNA: TGCGCCAGCAGCTTGGGGCAGGGCCACCTCCAAGAGACCCAGTACTTC. It translates to CASSLGQGHLQETQYF. The complete variable domain, with remaining parts taken from reference TRBV5-1 and TRBJ2-5, reads KAGVTQTPRYLIKTRGQQVTLSCSPISGHRSVSWYQQTPGQGLQFLFEYFSETQRNKGNFPGRFSGRQFSNSRSEMNVSTLELGDSALYLCASSLGQGHLQETQYFGPGTRLLVL.

The chain employs TRBV5-1 and TRBJ2-1; tentative D call: TRBD1 (5 bases). The germline gives CDR1 SGHRS, CDR2 YFSETQ. CDR3 size: 13 residues. V dropped 4 bases and J dropped 4 bases, with 9 bases sitting between them. CDR3: CASSQDRYNEQFF. CDR3 coding DNA: TGCGCCAGCAGCCAAGACAGATACAATGAGCAGTTCTTC.

V is TRBV29-1 and J is TRBJ1-2; 7 positions match TRBD1. Germline V CDR1 and CDR2: SQVTM, ANQGSEA. The V gene end was trimmed by 4 bases and the J gene end by 3 bases; junction bases not matched to a gene: 5. The CDR3 runs to 13 residues. The CDR3 DNA reads as TGCAGCGTTGCAAGACAGGGTTACTATGGCTACACCTTC. Protein: CSVARQGYYGYTF.

CDR3 DNA sequence: TGCGCCAGCAGCCAACACCGCTTCTACGAGCAGTACTTC. Translating gives CASSQHRFYEQYF. V is TRBV4-3 and J is TRBJ2-7; no clear D gene. V shed 2 bases and J shed 3 bases, with 8 bases lying between them. Germline CDR1 is LGHNA and CDR2 is YSLEER. The CDR3 is 13 amino acids.

The rearrangement links TRBV29-1 to TRBJ2-5, with no clear D. CDR3 length: 11 amino acids. The V end was cut by 5 bases, the J end by 6 bases, with 10 bases between. Germline V gene sequence: CDR1 SQVTM, CDR2 ANQGSEA. The DNA for the CDR3 is TGCAGCGTTAACTCCGCGAAGACCCAGTACTTC. This codes for CSVNSAKTQYF.

CDR3 sequence reads: CASTGQGIRDTQYF. CDR3 coding DNA: TGTGCCAGCACGGGACAGGGTATTAGGGATACGCAGTATTTT. The V gene is TRBV28, the J gene TRBJ2-3, with 9 bases aligning to TRBD1. The CDR3 has 14 residues. Germline V gives CDR1 MDHEN, CDR2 SYDVKM. V was pared by 7 bases and J by 6 bases, with 8 bases of the junction left unmatched.

V gene TRBV28 combines with J gene TRBJ2-1; tentative D call: TRBD2 (6 bases). Germline loops: CDR1 MDHEN, CDR2 SYDVKM. The CDR3 is 14 amino acids. V lost 8 bases to trimming and J lost 3 bases, with 14 bases between them. Here the CDR3 reads CASLEAGNYNEQFF. The CDR3 DNA is TGTGCCAGCCTTGAGGCGGGAAACTACAATGAGCAGTTCTTC.

This clone was detected a few times. In DNA form, the CDR3 reads TGTGCCAGCAGAGCCAGGGGTCAAGGCTACGAGCAGTACTTC. It translates to CASRARGQGYEQYF. V is TRBV25-1 and J is TRBJ2-7, with D maybe TRBD1 (6 bases). With 6 bases removed from V and 3 bases from J, the gap between germline ends came to 15 bases. Per germline, CDR1 MGHDK and CDR2 SYGVNS. CDR3 length: 14 amino acids.

The J gene is TRBJ2-7, the V gene TRBV7-2; D uncertain. Trimming stripped 3 bases from V and 3 bases from J, with 9 bases between. Germline CDR1 is SGHTA and CDR2 is FQGNSA. The CDR3 is made up of 13 amino acids. CDR3 sequence reads: CASSLDGIYEQYF. The CDR3 nucleotides read TGTGCCAGCAGCTTGGACGGAATCTACGAGCAGTACTTC.

The chain uses TRBV30 and TRBJ1-1, with D possibly matching TRBD1 (6 bases). CDR1 is GTSNPN and CDR2 is SVGIG in the germline V gene (reference sequence). With 2 bases removed from V and 1 base from J, the gap between germline ends came to 11 bases. The CDR3 is 14 residues long. CDR3: CAWSRGKGNTEAFF. In DNA form, the CDR3 reads TGTGCCTGGAGTAGGGGGAAGGGGAACACTGAAGCTTTCTTT.

This rearrangement joins TRBV5-6 to TRBJ1-2; D ambiguous. The V end was cut by 0 bases, the J end by 4 bases, with 4 bases between. The CDR3 runs to 12 residues. Germline assignment: CDR1 SGHDT and CDR2 YYEEEE. The CDR3 sequence is CASSLGSYGYTF. The CDR3 region has the DNA TGTGCCAGCAGCTTGGGGAGCTATGGCTACACCTTC.

The CDR3 sequence is CSVPGLAGYQETQYF. CDR3 DNA: TGCAGCGTACCCGGACTAGCGGGGTACCAAGAGACCCAGTACTTC. The V and J genes are TRBV29-1 and TRBJ2-5; 12 nucleotides agree with TRBD2. V dropped 6 bases and J dropped 0; count of bases not matched to a gene: 5. The germline CDR1 and CDR2 sequences are SQVTM and ANQGSEA. The CDR3 has 15 amino acids.

The chain employs TRBV5-1 and TRBJ1-1; no firm D call. Trimming cost V 1 base and J 0 bases, with 7 bases left between them. This CDR3 spans 14 amino acids. Germline values: CDR1 SGHRS, CDR2 YFSETQ. This CDR3 reads CASSLHSMNTEAFF. The CDR3 coding sequence is TGCGCCAGCAGCTTGCACAGTATGAACACTGAAGCTTTCTTT.

This clone was picked up a small number of times. The chain has TRBV6-5 and TRBJ1-4; 9 bases line up with TRBD1. The germline CDR1 and CDR2 sequences are MNHEY and SVGAGI. V was clipped by 4 bases and J by 8 bases; unmatched bases: 8. The CDR3 sequence is 15 residues long. The CDR3 reads CASSSGQGVREKLFF. The CDR3 DNA sequence: TGTGCCAGCAGTTCGGGACAGGGTGTAAGGGAAAAACTGTTTTTT.

V is TRBV30 and J is TRBJ2-1, with 7 bases matching TRBD1. J gave up 4 bases and V 4 bases, and 7 bases lay outside the gene matches. The CDR3 length is 14 residues. CDR1 GTSNPN and CDR2 SVGIG come from the germline V gene (reference sequence). This chain's CDR3 is CAWTFGQVYNEQFF. The CDR3, as DNA: TGTGCCTGGACATTCGGACAGGTTTACAATGAGCAGTTCTTC.

This rearrangement joins TRBV30 to TRBJ1-2; 9 bases line up with TRBD1. CDR1 is GTSNPN, CDR2 SVGIG, per germline (reference sequence). With V trimmed by 7 bases and J by 8 bases, 8 bases remained unmatched. CDR3 length equals 12 residues. Here the CDR3 reads CASPGQGQGYTF. CDR3 sequence (DNA): TGTGCCTCGCCGGGACAGGGCCAAGGCTACACCTTC.

This clone was recorded once. The J gene is TRBJ1-5, the V gene TRBV30; 8 bases match TRBD1. The CDR3 runs to 13 residues. V shed 2 bases and J 6 bases; nucleotides not matched to a gene: 3. Per the germline V gene, CDR1 is GTSNPN and CDR2 is SVGIG (reference sequence). CDR3 coding DNA: TGTGCCTGGAGTTTGGACAGGGCTCAGCCCCAGCATTTT. It yields the protein CAWSLDRAQPQHF.

The chain links TRBV13 to TRBJ2-2; TRBD1 matches at 7 bases. The CDR3 totals 17 residues. V lost 4 bases and J lost 4; bases outside the gene matches: 12. The germline gives CDR1 PRHDT, CDR2 FYEKMQ (reference sequence). The CDR3 is CASSSAQGRYGTGELFF. The CDR3 DNA is TGTGCCAGCAGCTCGGCACAGGGGCGGTACGGCACCGGGGAGCTGTTTTTT.

The chain links TRBV4-2 to TRBJ2-3, with D possibly TRBD1 on 6 matching bases. V was cut by 2 bases and J by 0 bases, with 15 bases left in between. Germline V gene data show CDR1 as LGHNA and CDR2 as YNFKEQ. This CDR3 is built from 17 residues. The DNA of the CDR3 is TGTGCCAGCAGCCAATTCGGGACAAGTGCTAGCACAGATACGCAGTATTTT. It codes for CASSQFGTSASTDTQYF.

The V and J genes are TRBV2 and TRBJ2-1, with a weak D call TRBD2 (5 bases). Germline CDR1 reads SNHLY; CDR2 reads FYNNEI. V was clipped by 7 bases and J by 8 bases, with 18 bases between them. CDR3 length: 14 residues. The CDR3 is CASTEERPGDEQFF. DNA of the CDR3: TGTGCCAGCACGGAAGAGCGGCCGGGCGATGAGCAGTTCTTC.

This sequence joins TRBV29-1 and TRBJ2-1; 9 bases agree with TRBD2. Germline values: CDR1 SQVTM, CDR2 ANQGSEA. Trimming cost V 5 bases and J 7 bases; bases outside gene matches: 9. This CDR3 has 14 amino acids. The CDR3 loop reads CSVIRAGGQNEQFF. Written as DNA, the CDR3 is TGCAGCGTTATCAGGGCGGGAGGGCAGAATGAGCAGTTCTTC.

This clone was detected only a few times. The chain couples TRBV7-2 to TRBJ1-1; D unresolved. V lost 2 bases and J lost 4, with 8 bases in between. There are 13 residues in the CDR3. Germline loops: CDR1 SGHTA, CDR2 FQGNSA. This CDR3 is CASSLTWVTEAFF. CDR3 DNA sequence: TGTGCCAGCAGCTTAACATGGGTCACTGAAGCTTTCTTT.